A single sample is the source of the 26 T cell receptor beta chains below, sequenced in a study of blood T cell repertoires in COVID-19. TCRdb keeps only in-frame clones here, not all; method: immunoSEQ multiplex PCR. In the table there are more than 250,000 clones, 87% of which are singletons. The sample consisted of PBMCs or T cells enriched from blood (not recorded which). These TCRs come from a woman under 40 who had recovered from COVID-19.

The genes are TRBV15 and TRBJ2-7; D is unresolved. CDR3 length: 14 amino acids. The V end was cut by 0 bases, the J end by 0 bases, with 6 bases between. Germline V gene sequence: CDR1 LNHNV, CDR2 YYDKDF (reference sequence). The DNA for the CDR3 is TGTGCCACCAGCAGAGATGCCGGCTCCTACGAGCAGTACTTC. Translating it yields CATSRDAGSYEQYF.

J is TRBJ2-2 and V is TRBV9, with D uncertain. Per the germline V gene, CDR1 is SGDLS and CDR2 is YYNGEE. The length of the CDR3 is 15 residues. Trimming took off 0 bases at V and 3 bases at J, with 9 bases between the two ends. CDR3 nucleotides: TGTGCCAGCAGCGTAGACCCCCGAGACACCGGGGAGCTGTTTTTT. Protein sequence: CASSVDPRDTGELFF.

The chain is built from TRBV4-2 and TRBJ2-3; 8 nucleotides agree with TRBD2. Germline V gene data show CDR1 as LGHNA and CDR2 as YNFKEQ. The CDR3 covers 15 residues. J lost 3 bases, V lost 6 bases, and 8 bases had no gene match. CDR3 loop: CASSTSGGPTDTQYF. For the CDR3, the DNA is TGTGCCAGCAGTACGAGCGGGGGACCGACAGATACGCAGTATTTT.

The gene calls are TRBV5-1 and TRBJ2-5, with a weak D call TRBD2 (6 bases). Trimming pared 4 bases from V and 5 bases from J, leaving 18 bases between. This CDR3 spans 15 amino acids. Germline CDR1 and CDR2: SGHRS and YFSETQ. CDR3 DNA sequence: TGCGCCAGCAGCCCCGGGGCGGGGTCCAAGGAGACCCAGTACTTC. Protein: CASSPGAGSKETQYF. The full variable domain, rest sourced from reference TRBV5-1 and TRBJ2-5, is KAGVTQTPRYLIKTRGQQVTLSCSPISGHRSVSWYQQTPGQGLQFLFEYFSETQRNKGNFPGRFSGRQFSNSRSEMNVSTLELGDSALYLCASSPGAGSKETQYFGPGTRLLVL.

This clone was recorded once. This chain links TRBV28 with TRBJ1-5; D call uncertain. From germline, CDR1 is MDHEN and CDR2 SYDVKM. The CDR3 has 15 residues. Trimming took 5 bases from V and 1 from J, leaving 12 bases between them. The CDR3 DNA reads TGTGCCAGCAGTCCCGGGAAAATCAGCAATCAGCCCCAGCATTTT. Translation gives CASSPGKISNQPQHF.

The chain employs TRBV15 and TRBJ1-5; tentatively, D is TRBD1 (6 bases). Germline lookup yields CDR1 LNHNV and CDR2 YYDKDF (reference sequence). The germline V and J ends were trimmed by 1 base and 9 bases, with 10 bases remaining between them. The CDR3 covers 13 residues. CDR3 DNA: TGTGCCACCAGCAGAGGAAGCAGGGGGCCCCAGCATTTT. This gives the protein CATSRGSRGPQHF.

This sequence joins TRBV18 and TRBJ1-4; D gene ambiguous. Deletions cut 6 bases from V and 4 bases from J, with 21 bases between. The CDR3 sequence is 17 residues long. From germline, CDR1 is KGHSH and CDR2 LQKENI. The CDR3 DNA sequence: TGTGCCAGCTCCCGCATCCAGCCCGACTACAATAATGAAAAACTGTTTTTT. Amino acid sequence: CASSRIQPDYNNEKLFF.

The chain recombines TRBV7-9 with TRBJ1-2; 9 bases match TRBD1. V lost 4 bases, J lost 7 bases, and 10 bases stayed unmatched. Germline CDR1 is SEHNR and CDR2 is FQNEAQ (reference sequence). The CDR3 extends over 15 amino acids. In DNA, the CDR3 is TGTGCCAGCAGCTATGGGACAGGGTCAATAGGTGGCTACACCTTC. As protein: CASSYGTGSIGGYTF.

The rearrangement joins TRBV4-1 to TRBJ1-1, with D unclear. The germline V and J ends were trimmed by 6 bases and 3 bases, with 5 bases remaining between them. CDR1 MGHRA and CDR2 YSYEKL come from the germline V gene. The CDR3 sequence is 11 residues long. The CDR3 sequence: CASSSYTEAFF. The CDR3 coding sequence is TGCGCCAGCAGTTCTTACACTGAAGCTTTCTTT.

The chain couples TRBV29-1 to TRBJ1-1; no clear D. This CDR3 has 12 residues. The germline V and J ends were trimmed by 4 bases and 1 base, with 7 bases remaining between them. Germline-derived CDR1 and CDR2 are SQVTM and ANQGSEA. The CDR3: CSVAPGNTEAFF. DNA of the CDR3: TGCAGCGTTGCACCAGGGAACACTGAAGCTTTCTTT.

The J gene is TRBJ1-4, the V gene TRBV6-6; 7 positions match TRBD1. The CDR3 has 14 residues. After removal of 7 bases from V and 7 bases from J, the junction contained 9 bases not matched to a gene. Germline-derived CDR1 and CDR2 are MNHNY and SVGAGI (reference sequence). The CDR3 loop is CASTQGGGGEKLFF. The CDR3 DNA sequence: TGTGCCAGCACCCAGGGGGGAGGTGGTGAAAAACTGTTTTTT.

As concerns this clone: Other DNA sequences in this specimen translate into the identical CDR3. The chain is built from TRBV4-1 and TRBJ1-5; 7 bases are shared with TRBD1. The trim removed 1 base at V and 7 bases at J, leaving 4 bases unmatched. CDR1 is MGHRA and CDR2 is YSYEKL in the germline V gene. CDR3 length: 14 residues. The CDR3 loop reads CASSQGQGGQPQHF. The CDR3, as DNA: TGCGCCAGCAGCCAAGGACAGGGAGGACAGCCCCAGCATTTT.

This chain joins TRBV2 and TRBJ1-4; unclear D gene. Germline V lookup: CDR1 SNHLY, CDR2 FYNNEI. V dropped 6 bases and J dropped 0 bases, with 11 bases sitting between them. This CDR3 has 15 residues. CDR3 amino acids: CASREFVTTNEKLFF. CDR3 coding DNA: TGTGCCAGCAGGGAGTTTGTAACAACTAATGAAAAACTGTTTTTT. Supplemented by reference TRBV2 and TRBJ1-4, the full variable domain reads EPEVTQTPSHQVTQMGQEVILRCVPISNHLYFYWYRQILGQKVEFLVSFYNNEISEKSEIFDDQFSVERPDGSNFTLKIRSTKLEDSAMYFCASREFVTTNEKLFFGSGTQLSVL.

V gene TRBV7-6 combines with J gene TRBJ2-5; D is uncertain. Trimming removed 5 bases at V and 7 bases at J, with 11 bases between. Per the germline V gene, CDR1 is SGHVS and CDR2 is FNYEAQ. The CDR3 runs 12 residues. The CDR3 nucleotides are TGTGCCAGCAGCCTTGAGCTGTTGACCCAGTACTTC. This translates into CASSLELLTQYF.

Here the CDR3 DNA reads TGTGCCAGCAGCTTAGAGTCGGGGAGTATGAACACCGGGGAGCTGTTTTTT. This gives the protein CASSLESGSMNTGELFF. This chain uses TRBV11-3 with TRBJ2-2, with a weak D call TRBD2 (5 bases). Germline CDR1 is SGHNT and CDR2 is YENEEA. V lost 0 bases and J 1 base, leaving 12 bases between the germline ends. The CDR3 runs to 17 residues. The variable domain in full, with the rest retrieved from reference TRBV11-3 and TRBJ2-2, is EAGVVQSPRYKIIEKKQPVAFWCNPISGHNTLYWYLQNLGQGPELLIRYENEEAVDDSQLPKDRFSAERLKGVDSTLKIQPAELGDSAVYLCASSLESGSMNTGELFFGEGSRLTVL.

The rearrangement links TRBV2 to TRBJ2-1, with 12 bases aligning to TRBD2. The CDR3 sequence is 15 residues long. CDR1 is SNHLY and CDR2 is FYNNEI in the germline V gene. V dropped 0 bases and J dropped 6; count of bases not matched to a gene: 0. This chain's CDR3 is CASSEALAGGNEQFF. Written as DNA, the CDR3 is TGTGCCAGCAGTGAAGCACTAGCGGGGGGCAATGAGCAGTTCTTC.

V is TRBV19 and J is TRBJ2-7, with D possibly being TRBD2 (6 bases). Trimming removed 5 bases at V and 0 bases at J, with 11 bases between. This CDR3 spans 14 amino acids. The V gene's germline CDR1 is LNHDA and CDR2 SQIVND (reference sequence). CDR3 residues: CASSRGWGSYEQYF. The CDR3, as DNA: TGTGCCAGTAGTCGGGGGTGGGGCTCCTACGAGCAGTACTTC.

V and J are TRBV9 and TRBJ2-3; a weak D match, TRBD2 (5 bases). The CDR3 is 14 residues long. V was shortened by 0 bases and J by 4 bases, with 9 bases between the two germline ends. Germline V lookup: CDR1 SGDLS, CDR2 YYNGEE. CDR3 residues: CASSVDASPDTQYF. The DNA of the CDR3 is TGTGCCAGCAGCGTAGATGCTAGCCCAGATACGCAGTATTTT.

The chain carries TRBV6-4 and TRBJ1-2; D may be TRBD1 (5 bases). The CDR3 has 13 amino acids. Germline values: CDR1 MRHNA, CDR2 SNTAGT. Trimming removed 2 bases at V and 4 bases at J, with 8 bases between. DNA for the CDR3: TGTGCCAGCAGTGACCGGCAGGGCTATGGCTACACCTTC. It translates to CASSDRQGYGYTF.

The CDR3 region is CASERGSGTYGYTF. CDR3 sequence (DNA): TGTGCCAGCGAGAGAGGAAGTGGTACCTATGGCTACACCTTC. The rearrangement uses TRBV6-5 and TRBJ1-2; D ambiguous. Per germline, CDR1 MNHEY and CDR2 SVGAGI. Deletions cut 8 bases from V and 4 bases from J, with 17 bases between. This CDR3 comprises 14 residues.

The chain has TRBV15 and TRBJ2-7; TRBD1 aligns across 8 bases. The CDR3 totals 17 residues. Germline V lookup: CDR1 LNHNV, CDR2 YYDKDF (reference sequence). V lost 0 bases to trimming and J lost 3 bases; unmatched junction nucleotides: 10. The CDR3 sequence: CATSREGSGTGFYEQYF. For the CDR3, the DNA is TGTGCCACCAGCAGAGAAGGATCCGGGACAGGATTCTACGAGCAGTACTTC.

DNA of the CDR3: TGTGCCAGCAGCCAAGATCTGGACAGAGAAGCTTTCTTT. Translation gives CASSQDLDREAFF. The genes are TRBV4-2 and TRBJ1-1; D may be TRBD1 (6 bases). This CDR3 spans 13 amino acids. Germline V lookup: CDR1 LGHNA, CDR2 YNFKEQ. V was trimmed by 0 bases and J by 8 bases, leaving 10 bases between them.

J is TRBJ1-5 and V is TRBV30; no clear D gene. Per germline, CDR1 GTSNPN and CDR2 SVGIG (reference sequence). CDR3 length equals 14 residues. Deletions cut 3 bases from V and 3 bases from J, with 12 bases between. The CDR3 loop reads CAWSLRGYNQPQHF. The DNA for the CDR3 is TGTGCCTGGAGCCTACGCGGGTACAATCAGCCCCAGCATTTT.

This clone appeared a few times. V and J are TRBV11-2 and TRBJ1-4; the D is unclear. V lost 1 base and J 0 bases, leaving 6 bases between the germline ends. The CDR3 is made up of 15 amino acids. In germline, CDR1 is SGHAT, CDR2 FQNNGV. The DNA for the CDR3 is TGTGCCAGCAGCTTAGGAGTTGCAACTAATGAAAAACTGTTTTTT. It codes for CASSLGVATNEKLFF.

The CDR3 here is CASSYHRGADVRLFF. The DNA of the CDR3 is TGTGCCAGCAGTTACCACCGCGGGGCGGACGTTAGGCTGTTTTTT. The J gene is TRBJ1-4, the V gene TRBV6-5; TRBD1 might be the D (5 bases). V lost 2 bases and J lost 14, with 21 bases in between. The CDR3 consists of 15 residues. The germline V gene has CDR1 MNHEY and CDR2 SVGAGI.

This clone was detected a few times. V usage is TRBV5-6 and J usage is TRBJ1-2; 8 bases map to TRBD1. This CDR3 has 15 amino acids. V lost 5 bases and J lost 7; bases outside the gene matches: 13. Germline CDR1 is SGHDT and CDR2 is YYEEEE. The CDR3 DNA reads TGTGCCAGCAGAGGGGCAGGGGGCCTTAGCGGTGGCTACACCTTC. It codes for CASRGAGGLSGGYTF.